The 29 T cell receptor beta chains in this list originate from one sample, sequenced in a study of control samples from healthy donors and cancer patients. Sequencing was performed with immunoSEQ multiplex PCR; in TCRdb, only in-frame clones are kept and a portion is missing. The sample has about 160,000 clones, roughly 94% seen once. Sequencing input: PBMCs. The receptors were sampled from a man aged 60 to 75 with colorectal cancer.

The chain's CDR3 is CASSAGGRSTDTQYF. The CDR3 nucleotides are TGTGCCAGCAGCGCGGGGGGCCGTAGCACAGATACGCAGTATTTT. This rearrangement joins TRBV9 to TRBJ2-3, with D possibly being TRBD2 (7 bases). The CDR3 sequence is 15 residues long. From germline, CDR1 is SGDLS and CDR2 YYNGEE. Trimming shortened V by 3 bases and J by 0 bases, and 11 bases separated the two germline ends.

This clone was seen only once. The chain carries TRBV2 and TRBJ1-1; 9 bases are shared with TRBD1. Germline CDR1 and CDR2: SNHLY and FYNNEI. This CDR3 region has 14 residues. The V segment lost 5 bases and the J segment 1 base; nucleotides outside the gene matches: 2. The CDR3 loop is CASSQTGGNTEAFF. The CDR3 region has the DNA TGTGCCAGCAGTCAGACAGGGGGGAACACTGAAGCTTTCTTT.

V is TRBV9 and J is TRBJ1-1; D is possibly TRBD1 (6 bases). The ends were cut back, 3 bases at V and 2 bases at J, with 20 bases in the middle. CDR3 size: 17 residues. In germline, CDR1 is SGDLS, CDR2 YYNGEE. The CDR3 is CASSARRGGPENTEAFF. CDR3 bases: TGTGCCAGCAGCGCCCGACGTGGGGGGCCGGAAAACACTGAAGCTTTCTTT.

The sample holds one count of this clone. V gene TRBV7-8 combines with J gene TRBJ1-3; 9 positions match TRBD1. Germline V gene sequence: CDR1 SGHVS, CDR2 FQNEAQ. This CDR3 contains 20 residues. V dropped 4 bases and J dropped 0; count of bases not matched to a gene: 16. Here the CDR3 reads CASSWPGTGRTTLSGNTIYF. DNA of the CDR3: TGTGCCAGCAGCTGGCCCGGGACAGGGCGCACTACACTCTCTGGAAACACCATATATTTT.

The table lists this clone with a few counts. V and J are TRBV6-2 or TRBV6-3 and TRBJ2-7, with a tentative D call TRBD2 (5 bases). Germline CDR1 MNHEY, CDR2 SVGEGT. The CDR3 covers 13 residues. With 6 bases removed from V and 2 bases from J, the gap between germline ends came to 11 bases. CDR3 DNA sequence: TGTGCCAGCAGCCACCGGGGTCCCTACGAGCAGTACTTC. This sequence encodes CASSHRGPYEQYF.

The rearrangement links TRBV7-2 to TRBJ1-6, with 11 bases identical to TRBD1. The CDR3 loop spans 16 amino acids. Looked up from germline, CDR1 is SGHTA and CDR2 is FQGNSA. J was trimmed by 9 bases and V by 3 bases; bases with no gene match: 7. DNA for the CDR3: TGTGCCAGCAGCTTGCTTGGGACAGGGGGAAGTTCACCCCTCCACTTT. Translated, it gives CASSLLGTGGSSPLHF.

This chain links TRBV12-3 or TRBV12-4 with TRBJ1-2; D might be TRBD1 (6 bases). V lost 3 bases to trimming and J lost 9 bases, with 14 bases between them. The CDR3 sequence is 13 residues long. The CDR3 region has the DNA TGTGCCAGCAGTTTCGGGCAGGGGCCGCGCTACACCTTC. Residues: CASSFGQGPRYTF.

This rearrangement joins TRBV10-3 to TRBJ1-6; TRBD1 is a possible D gene (5 bases). The CDR3 spans 14 residues. V lost 2 bases, J lost 7 bases, and 9 bases lay in between. In germline, CDR1 is ENHRY, CDR2 SYGVKD. The DNA for the CDR3 is TGTGCCATCAGTGAGGACAGTGAAAATTCACCCCTCCACTTT. It specifies CAISEDSENSPLHF.

The chain is built from TRBV6-5 and TRBJ1-1, with 7 bases identical to TRBD1. This CDR3 has 14 residues. J was trimmed by 3 bases and V by 7 bases; bases with no gene match: 8. The germline V gene has CDR1 MNHEY and CDR2 SVGAGI. The CDR3 sequence: CASITTGKYTEAFF. In DNA, the CDR3 is TGTGCCAGCATCACGACAGGGAAATACACTGAAGCTTTCTTT.

This chain uses TRBV6-6 with TRBJ1-1; possible D gene TRBD1, 5 bases. The CDR3 has 14 residues. V lost 2 bases and J lost 7, with 14 bases in between. Germline CDR1 MNHNY, CDR2 SVGAGI (reference sequence). The CDR3 DNA reads as TGTGCCAGCAGTTACGGGACTACGAGATTTGAAGCTTTCTTT. Protein product: CASSYGTTRFEAFF.

The chain couples TRBV18 to TRBJ2-2, with a tentative D call TRBD1 (5 bases). The ends were cut back, 6 bases at V and 7 bases at J, with 18 bases in the middle. The CDR3 runs 15 residues. Germline V gene sequence: CDR1 KGHSH, CDR2 LQKENI. The CDR3 is CASSPSSRASGELFF. CDR3 coding DNA: TGTGCCAGCTCTCCAAGCAGCAGGGCGAGCGGGGAGCTGTTTTTT.

This sequence joins TRBV24-1 and TRBJ1-2; 12 bases align to TRBD1. This CDR3 region has 15 residues. The junction had 8 bases not matched to a gene; V was cut back by 7 bases and J by 6 bases. The V gene's germline CDR1 is KGHDR and CDR2 SFDVKD. The CDR3 is CATRGQGARDDGYTF. CDR3 DNA sequence: TGTGCCACCAGGGGACAGGGGGCGCGGGACGATGGCTACACCTTC.

This rearrangement joins TRBV5-4 to TRBJ1-4, with D unresolved. Deletions cut 0 bases from V and 11 bases from J, with 14 bases between. CDR3 size: 14 residues. CDR1 is SGHNT, CDR2 YYREEE, per germline (reference sequence). CDR3 protein: CASSLVDEGGKLFF. CDR3 nucleotides: TGTGCCAGCAGCTTGGTGGACGAAGGTGGTAAACTGTTTTTT. Supplemented by reference TRBV5-4 and TRBJ1-4, the full variable domain reads ETGVTQSPTHLIKTRGQQVTLRCSSQSGHNTVSWYQQALGQGPQFIFQYYREEENGRGNFPPRFSGLQFPNYSSELNVNALELDDSALYLCASSLVDEGGKLFFGSGTQLSVL.

The J gene is TRBJ2-1, the V gene TRBV11-2, with 12 bases matching TRBD2. The germline gives CDR1 SGHAT, CDR2 FQNNGV. V was pared by 4 bases and J by 10 bases, with 11 bases of the junction left unmatched. This CDR3 is built from 16 residues. The CDR3 sequence is CASSSLAGGPIFEQFF. DNA for the CDR3: TGTGCCAGCAGCTCCCTAGCGGGGGGGCCGATATTCGAGCAGTTCTTC. Full variable domain (missing parts from reference TRBV11-2 and TRBJ2-1): EAGVAQSPRYKIIEKRQSVAFWCNPISGHATLYWYQQILGQGPKLLIQFQNNGVVDDSQLPKDRFSAERLKGVDSTLKIQPAKLEDSAVYLCASSSLAGGPIFEQFFGPGTRLTVL.

The chain uses TRBV3-1 (or the pseudogene TRBV3-2) and TRBJ1-4; D unresolved. The V gene lost 4 bases and the J gene lost 3 bases, with 9 bases spanning the gap. There are 14 residues in the CDR3. Germline V gives CDR1 LGHDT, CDR2 YNNKEL (reference sequence). CDR3 sequence: CASSPGVPNEKLFF. Here the CDR3 DNA reads TGTGCCAGCAGCCCCGGGGTACCTAATGAAAAACTGTTTTTT.

This chain links TRBV6-2 or TRBV6-3 with TRBJ2-3, with no clear D. The CDR3 is made up of 15 amino acids. The V gene lost 2 bases and the J gene lost 2 bases, with 11 bases spanning the gap. Germline assignment: CDR1 MNHEY and CDR2 SVGEGT. In nucleotides, the CDR3 is TGTGCCAGCAGTTACAATAGGGCCTCCACAGATACGCAGTATTTT. Amino acids: CASSYNRASTDTQYF.

The genes are TRBV5-4 and TRBJ2-2; 8 bases fit TRBD1. The germline CDR1 and CDR2 sequences are SGHNT and YYREEE (reference sequence). The CDR3 has 16 residues. V lost 3 bases, J lost 4 bases, and 8 bases stayed unmatched. The CDR3 DNA reads as TGTGCCAGCAGCTCATCAGGGGGCGCGGTCACCGGGGAGCTGTTTTTT. This gives the protein CASSSSGGAVTGELFF. The whole variable domain, filled in from reference TRBV5-4 and TRBJ2-2, reads ETGVTQSPTHLIKTRGQQVTLRCSSQSGHNTVSWYQQALGQGPQFIFQYYREEENGRGNFPPRFSGLQFPNYSSELNVNALELDDSALYLCASSSSGGAVTGELFFGEGSRLTVL.

The gene calls are TRBV4-2 and TRBJ2-3, with D hard to call. Trimming left V 1 base short and J 0 bases short, with 11 bases between. The CDR3 sequence is 16 residues long. Germline lookup yields CDR1 LGHNA and CDR2 YNFKEQ. The CDR3 DNA sequence: TGTGCCAGCAGCCAAGTTGGCAGCACTAGCACAGATACGCAGTATTTT. Translation: CASSQVGSTSTDTQYF.

The chain is built from TRBV19 and TRBJ1-4; D is possibly TRBD1 (6 bases). This CDR3 has 15 amino acids. CDR1 LNHDA and CDR2 SQIVND come from the germline V gene (reference sequence). Deletions cut 6 bases from V and 8 bases from J, with 19 bases between. CDR3 residues: CASSPGGTSYEKLFF. Written as DNA, the CDR3 is TGTGCCAGTAGCCCTGGGGGGACATCTTACGAAAAACTGTTTTTT.

The genes are TRBV4-1 and TRBJ1-4; D remains ambiguous. Germline V CDR1 and CDR2: MGHRA, YSYEKL. The ends were cut back, 3 bases at V and 8 bases at J, with 13 bases in the middle. The CDR3 has 14 amino acids. Here the CDR3 DNA reads TGCGCCAGCAGCCATTTGGACCGCGGGGAAAAACTGTTTTTT. As protein: CASSHLDRGEKLFF.

This chain connects TRBV6-5 to TRBJ1-5, with TRBD1 identical over 7 bases. Per the germline V gene, CDR1 is MNHEY and CDR2 is SVGAGI. The junction had 7 bases not matched to a gene; V was cut back by 6 bases and J by 2 bases. The CDR3 consists of 15 residues. As DNA, the CDR3 is TGTGCCAGCAGGCCAAACAGGGGTGGCAATCAGCCCCAGCATTTT. Its translation: CASRPNRGGNQPQHF.

The rearrangement joins TRBV21-1 to TRBJ1-2. TRBV21-1 is a listed pseudogene. CDR3 length: 11 residues. The CDR3 is CASSRKGKHTF. CDR3 sequence (DNA): TGTGCCAGCAGCAGGAAGGGCAAGCACACCTTC.

The rearrangement links TRBV27 to TRBJ2-3, with D tentatively TRBD1 (5 bases). The CDR3 extends over 13 amino acids. Germline V gene data show CDR1 as MNHEY and CDR2 as SMNVEV (reference sequence). With 10 bases removed from V and 2 bases from J, the gap between germline ends came to 13 bases. In nucleotides, the CDR3 is TGTGCCATCCGACAGACATCCACAGATACGCAGTATTTT. Translation: CAIRQTSTDTQYF.

This clone has a handful of counts. This chain links TRBV7-2 with TRBJ1-5; perhaps TRBD1 as D (5 bases). The CDR3 runs to 15 residues. Germline CDR1 SGHTA, CDR2 FQGNSA. Trimming left V 5 bases short and J 4 bases short, with 15 bases between. DNA for the CDR3: TGTGCCAGCAGCCGCAGGGCATTCCTTAATCAGCCCCAGCATTTT. Protein: CASSRRAFLNQPQHF.

This chain links TRBV29-1 with TRBJ2-7, with D unclear. Germline CDR1 SQVTM, CDR2 ANQGSEA. Trimming shortened V by 4 bases and J by 0 bases, and 4 bases separated the two germline ends. The CDR3 loop spans 11 amino acids. The CDR3 reads CSVASSYEQYF. DNA of the CDR3: TGCAGCGTTGCTAGCTCCTACGAGCAGTACTTC.

This clone showed up just once. This chain uses TRBV7-9 with TRBJ1-4; TRBD1 matches 7 bases. V was pared by 4 bases and J by 8 bases, with 13 bases of the junction left unmatched. The CDR3 contains 16 residues. The germline CDR1 and CDR2 sequences are SEHNR and FQNEAQ (reference sequence). For the CDR3, the DNA is TGTGCCAGCAGCTCAGGAACAGGGGAGAGTTTAGAAAAACTGTTTTTT. It specifies CASSSGTGESLEKLFF. The variable domain in full, with the rest retrieved from reference TRBV7-9 and TRBJ1-4, is DTGVSQNPRHKITKRGQNVTFRCDPISEHNRLYWYRQTLGQGPEFLTYFQNEAQLEKSRLLSDRFSAERPKGSFSTLEIQRTEQGDSAMYLCASSSGTGESLEKLFFGSGTQLSVL.

The chain joins TRBV5-1 to TRBJ1-4, with D maybe TRBD1 (5 bases). Trimming took off 0 bases at V and 7 bases at J, with 10 bases between the two ends. CDR3 length: 14 amino acids. Germline V gene lookup returns CDR1 SGHRS and CDR2 YFSETQ. CDR3 protein: CASSLAGGSEKLFF. The CDR3 bases are TGCGCCAGCAGCTTGGCCGGGGGGAGTGAAAAACTGTTTTTT.

The chain employs TRBV6-5 and TRBJ2-3, with 8 positions matching TRBD2. Germline CDR1 MNHEY, CDR2 SVGAGI. After removal of 3 bases from V and 2 bases from J, the junction contained 4 bases not matched to a gene. This CDR3 has 15 amino acids. CDR3 residues: CASSYQRGLTDTQYF. CDR3 nucleotides: TGTGCCAGCAGTTATCAGCGGGGGCTCACAGATACGCAGTATTTT.

V is TRBV15 and J is TRBJ1-2; D is uncertain. From germline, CDR1 is LNHNV and CDR2 YYDKDF (reference sequence). V was cut by 0 bases and J by 6 bases, with 14 bases left in between. The CDR3 length is 15 residues. The CDR3 protein is CATSRDLSRANGYTF. CDR3 coding DNA: TGTGCCACCAGCAGAGATCTCTCCAGAGCGAATGGCTACACCTTC.